A selection of T cell receptor beta chains follows, all from one sample in a study of molecular identifiers for immune sequencing clone quantification. TCRdb independently ran MiXCR on the PCR reads; one entry per CDR3 protein. The profile covers fewer than 350,000 distinct CDR3 sequences, with 24% appearing a single time and 0.65% to 0.75% taken by the ten largest. Sample: naive CD8+ T cells from blood, with Jurkat cell RNA spiked in. The receptors originated from a human donor in good health. Some libraries in this study had Jurkat cell RNA spiked in. Both conserved end residues are part of each CDR3. A D gene is named only where the DNA matches it firmly. The size of a clone is reported for some rows only, either as once, few or many, or as a class for expanded clones.

V gene,D gene,J gene,clone size,CDR3 protein,CDR3 DNA
TRBV2,NA,TRBJ1-5,many,CASSTWDRVSNQPQHF,TGTGCCAGCAGCACGTGGGACCGAGTGAGCAATCAGCCCCAGCATTTT
TRBV12-5,NA,TRBJ1-1,many,CASGLTLNTEAFF,TGTGCTAGTGGTTTGACACTGAACACTGAAGCTTTCTTT
TRBV23-1,TRBD1,TRBJ2-3,NA,CASRPARQGNNTDTQYF,TGCGCCAGCAGACCCGCCCGACAGGGAAATAACACAGATACGCAGTATTTT
TRBV20-1,TRBD2,TRBJ2-3,NA,CSAREWRGKDTQYF,TGCAGTGCTAGAGAGTGGCGGGGGAAAGATACGCAGTATTTT
TRBV4-3,NA,TRBJ1-3,NA,CASSQSSVGFGNTIYF,TGCGCCAGCAGCCAATCGTCGGTGGGTTTTGGAAACACCATATATTTT
TRBV6-2/TRBV6-3,NA,TRBJ2-7,NA,CASTHGGPYEQYF,TGTGCCAGCACCCATGGGGGGCCCTACGAGCAGTACTTC
TRBV20-1,TRBD2,TRBJ2-3,few,CSARDEVAGYTDTQYF,TGCAGTGCTAGAGATGAGGTAGCGGGGTACACAGATACGCAGTATTTT
TRBV12-3/TRBV12-4,NA,TRBJ2-7,NA,CASSLASVDLPYEQYF,TGTGCCAGCAGTTTAGCGAGCGTGGACTTGCCCTACGAGCAGTACTTC
TRBV19,NA,TRBJ2-7,many,CASSFGNYEQYF,TGTGCCAGTAGTTTCGGGAACTACGAGCAGTACTTC
TRBV6-5,TRBD1,TRBJ2-3,few,CASSEDRVTDTQYF,TGTGCCAGCAGCGAAGACAGGGTCACAGATACGCAGTATTTT
TRBV14,NA,TRBJ2-7,few,CASSQVPGPYEQYF,TGTGCCAGCAGCCAAGTACCAGGACCCTACGAGCAGTACTTC
TRBV27,NA,TRBJ1-1,NA,CASSFLGGSGTEAFF,TGTGCCAGCAGTTTCCTAGGAGGAAGTGGCACTGAAGCTTTCTTT
TRBV5-6,TRBD1,TRBJ1-1,many,CASSWDRGPVNTEAFF,TGTGCCAGCAGCTGGGACAGGGGGCCGGTGAACACTGAAGCTTTCTTT
TRBV27,NA,TRBJ2-1,few,CASSYMGNEQFF,TGTGCCAGCAGTTACATGGGAAATGAGCAGTTCTTC
TRBV25-1,TRBD1,TRBJ1-5,NA,CASGQGIGNQPQHF,TGTGCCAGCGGACAGGGAATTGGGAATCAGCCCCAGCATTTT
TRBV7-2,NA,TRBJ2-2,NA,CASSLGTRSYTGELFF,TGTGCCAGCAGCTTGGGGACAAGGTCGTACACCGGGGAGCTGTTTTTT
TRBV20-1,NA,TRBJ2-1,NA,CSAEDTFHPSGNEQFF,TGCAGTGCTGAAGACACCTTCCACCCCAGCGGCAATGAGCAGTTCTTC
TRBV4-3,NA,TRBJ2-1,many,CASSQGQRATYNEQFF,TGCGCCAGCAGCCAAGGTCAGCGGGCAACCTACAATGAGCAGTTCTTC
TRBV7-9,NA,TRBJ2-2,NA,CASSLGSRQLFF,TGTGCCAGCAGCTTAGGGAGCCGGCAGCTGTTTTTT
TRBV25-1,NA,TRBJ2-3,many,CASSEWRGRTDTQYF,TGTGCCAGCAGTGAATGGAGGGGTCGCACAGATACGCAGTATTTT
TRBV28,NA,TRBJ2-7,few,CASRPGTPYEQYF,TGTGCCAGCAGACCCGGGACACCCTACGAGCAGTACTTC
TRBV7-9,TRBD2,TRBJ2-1,few,CASSLPLAGGPGNEQFF,TGTGCCAGCAGCTTACCTCTAGCGGGGGGGCCGGGGAATGAGCAGTTCTTC
TRBV5-8,TRBD1,TRBJ2-5,few,CASSLARGQPFGQETQYF,TGTGCCAGCAGCTTGGCCCGGGGACAGCCTTTCGGTCAAGAGACCCAGTACTTC
TRBV7-9,NA,TRBJ2-7,many,CASSRQDRPYEQYF,TGTGCCAGCAGCAGACAGGACAGACCGTACGAGCAGTACTTC
TRBV6-2/TRBV6-3,TRBD2,TRBJ2-7,NA,CASGLLAGDEQYF,TGTGCCAGCGGTCTACTAGCGGGAGACGAGCAGTACTTC
TRBV27,NA,TRBJ1-1,few,CASSLMGSEAFF,TGTGCCAGCAGTTTAATGGGTTCTGAAGCTTTCTTT
TRBV14,TRBD1,TRBJ2-2,NA,CASSHLWTGGNLINPGELFF,TGTGCCAGCAGCCACCTGTGGACAGGGGGCAACCTAATCAATCCCGGGGAGCTGTTTTTT
TRBV6-2/TRBV6-3,TRBD1,TRBJ2-5,NA,CASSMGQYQETQYF,TGTGCCAGCAGTATGGGACAGTACCAAGAGACCCAGTACTTC
TRBV6-2/TRBV6-3,TRBD1,TRBJ2-7,NA,CASSSDRSPYF,TGTGCCAGCAGTTCGGACAGGTCGCCGTACTTC
TRBV30,NA,TRBJ2-7,few,CAWSVSVGGYEQYF,TGTGCCTGGAGTGTATCGGTAGGGGGATACGAGCAGTACTTC
TRBV6-5,NA,TRBJ2-6,NA,CASSAESSGANVLTF,TGTGCCAGCAGCGCAGAGAGCTCTGGGGCCAACGTCCTGACTTTC
TRBV12-3/TRBV12-4,NA,TRBJ2-3,few,CASTPGAPGTDTLYF,TGTGCCAGCACCCCAGGGGCCCCCGGCACAGATACGCTGTATTTT
TRBV5-6,TRBD2,TRBJ2-5,many,CASSYSLAGLQETQYF,TGTGCCAGCAGCTATTCACTAGCGGGGCTACAAGAGACCCAGTACTTC
TRBV7-2,NA,TRBJ2-7,many,CASSLIWPSYEQYF,TGTGCCAGCAGCTTAATCTGGCCCTCTTACGAGCAGTACTTC
TRBV7-6,TRBD1,TRBJ2-5,few,CASSRDRVETQYF,TGTGCCAGCAGCCGGGACAGGGTTGAGACCCAGTACTTC
TRBV20-1,TRBD1,TRBJ2-5,few,CSARDIRDRVRETQYF,TGCAGTGCTAGAGATATCCGGGACAGGGTACGGGAGACCCAGTACTTC
TRBV7-2,TRBD2,TRBJ2-5,few,CASSPRVAGAQETQYF,TGTGCCAGCAGCCCCCGAGTAGCGGGGGCACAAGAGACCCAGTACTTC
TRBV7-6,NA,TRBJ1-4,NA,CASSLDRDTYTLATNEKLFF,TGTGCCAGCAGCTTAGATCGGGACACCTATACCCTTGCAACTAATGAAAAACTGTTTTTT
TRBV9,TRBD2,TRBJ2-5,NA,CASSGTSGGKETQYF,TGTGCCAGCAGTGGAACTAGCGGGGGGAAAGAGACCCAGTACTTC
TRBV19,NA,TRBJ1-1,few,CASSIDIEEVAFF,TGTGCCAGTAGTATAGATATCGAGGAAGTAGCTTTCTTT
TRBV27,NA,TRBJ1-5,NA,CASSPSTGITNQPQHF,TGTGCCAGCAGTCCATCGACAGGAATCACAAATCAGCCCCAGCATTTT
TRBV12-3/TRBV12-4,TRBD2,TRBJ2-5,NA,CASSPRGSGGFMRTQYF,TGTGCCAGCAGTCCCCGGGGGAGCGGGGGGTTTATGAGGACCCAGTACTTC
TRBV29-1,TRBD1,TRBJ1-2,few,CSVDSGQGASNYGYTF,TGCAGCGTTGATTCGGGACAGGGGGCATCGAACTATGGCTACACCTTC
TRBV7-9,NA,TRBJ2-7,NA,CASSSSTKTPYEQYF,TGTGCCAGCAGCTCCTCCACAAAAACCCCCTACGAGCAGTACTTC
TRBV6-5,NA,TRBJ2-5,many,CASSRQETQYF,TGTGCCAGCTCACGCCAAGAGACCCAGTACTTC
TRBV28,NA,TRBJ2-5,many,CASSRTDETQYF,TGTGCCAGCAGCCGGACCGATGAGACCCAGTACTTC
TRBV29-1,NA,TRBJ1-2,NA,CSVEALDSPNYGYTF,TGCAGCGTTGAAGCTCTTGACAGCCCGAACTATGGCTACACCTTC
TRBV27,NA,TRBJ1-2,few,CASSFSLRTGGYTF,TGTGCCAGCAGTTTCTCACTTAGGACTGGAGGCTACACCTTC
TRBV9,TRBD1,TRBJ1-1,few,CASSPSGTVNTEAFF,TGTGCCAGCAGCCCCTCCGGGACAGTGAACACTGAAGCTTTCTTT
TRBV6-2/TRBV6-3,NA,TRBJ2-2,NA,CASSSSPFEYDTGELFF,TGTGCCAGCAGTTCTTCCCCCTTCGAATATGACACCGGGGAGCTGTTTTTT
TRBV20-1,NA,TRBJ2-5,NA,CSARDRTGRETQYF,TGCAGTGCTAGAGATAGGACTGGGAGGGAGACCCAGTACTTC
TRBV15,NA,TRBJ2-7,NA,CATSRQTGYHHEQYF,TGTGCCACCAGCAGACAAACAGGGTACCACCACGAGCAGTACTTC
TRBV4-1,NA,TRBJ2-7,NA,CASSTSQHGPDTAYEQYF,TGCGCCAGCAGCACCTCCCAGCACGGTCCGGACACAGCCTACGAGCAGTACTTC
TRBV18,NA,TRBJ2-3,NA,CASSPPYSTDTQYF,TGTGCCAGCTCACCACCGTACAGTACAGATACGCAGTATTTT
TRBV7-9,NA,TRBJ1-1,many,CASSEGTEAFF,TGTGCCAGCAGCGAGGGGACTGAAGCTTTCTTT